These 20 T cell receptor beta chains share one sample of origin, sequenced in a study of radiotherapy plus CTLA-4 blockade in lung cancer. Clones were sequenced by immunoSEQ multiplex PCR, and TCRdb holds only the in-frame ones, with some missing. The profile shows approximately 70,000 clones, approximately 79% of them singletons. The sequenced sample was peripheral blood, obtained from a patient treated with radiotherapy plus ipilimumab. The receptors were gathered from a human donor with non-small cell lung cancer whose response to radiotherapy plus ipilimumab could not be evaluated. Some clones in this sample may be carry-over from other donors' samples.

V gene TRBV2 combines with J gene TRBJ1-5, with 9 bases identical to TRBD1. The V segment lost 3 bases and the J segment 1 base; nucleotides outside the gene matches: 1. CDR3 size: 15 residues. The germline gives CDR1 SNHLY, CDR2 FYNNEI. The CDR3 nucleotides are TGTGCCAGCAGTGATGGGACAGGGAGCAATCAGCCCCAGCATTTT. This gives the protein CASSDGTGSNQPQHF.

The chain links TRBV19 to TRBJ1-5; D gene unclear. The V gene lost 2 bases and the J gene lost 0 bases, with 8 bases spanning the gap. From germline, CDR1 is LNHDA and CDR2 SQIVND (reference sequence). The CDR3 has 15 residues. The CDR3: CASSIWHDSNQPQHF. As DNA, the CDR3 is TGTGCCAGTAGTATATGGCACGATAGCAATCAGCCCCAGCATTTT. The full variable domain, in which reference TRBV19 and TRBJ1-5 provide the parts outside the CDR3, is DGGITQSPKYLFRKEGQNVTLSCEQNLNHDAMYWYRQDPGQGLRLIYYSQIVNDFQKGDIAEGYSVSREKKESFPLTVTSAQKNPTAFYLCASSIWHDSNQPQHFGDGTRLSIL.

The J gene is TRBJ1-1, the V gene TRBV5-4, with D perhaps TRBD1 (5 bases). V shed 4 bases and J shed 1 base, with 8 bases lying between them. Germline V gene sequence: CDR1 SGHNT, CDR2 YYREEE (reference sequence). The CDR3 has 13 amino acids. DNA of the CDR3: TGTGCCAGCAGCGCTGACAGGAACACTGAAGCTTTCTTT. This codes for CASSADRNTEAFF. The entire variable domain, with the rest obtained from reference TRBV5-4 and TRBJ1-1, is as follows: ETGVTQSPTHLIKTRGQQVTLRCSSQSGHNTVSWYQQALGQGPQFIFQYYREEENGRGNFPPRFSGLQFPNYSSELNVNALELDDSALYLCASSADRNTEAFFGQGTRLTVV.

V and J are TRBV5-1 and TRBJ2-3, with D possibly TRBD2 on 6 matching bases. The CDR3 extends over 15 amino acids. V lost 3 bases to trimming and J lost 0 bases, with 11 bases between them. Germline V gene data show CDR1 as SGHRS and CDR2 as YFSETQ. The CDR3 loop reads CASSWDSPSTDTQYF. The CDR3 DNA reads TGCGCCAGCAGCTGGGACTCCCCGAGCACAGATACGCAGTATTTT.

The chain carries TRBV5-1 and TRBJ1-5, with a possible D match to TRBD1 (6 bases). V was clipped by 3 bases and J by 1 base, with 14 bases between them. Germline assignment: CDR1 SGHRS and CDR2 YFSETQ. The CDR3 runs 16 residues. The DNA of the CDR3 is TGCGCCAGCAGCTCGGGGGGCATTGGGAGCAATCAGCCCCAGCATTTT. Translation: CASSSGGIGSNQPQHF.

The chain carries TRBV2 and TRBJ1-2; TRBD1 aligns across 8 bases. V trimming: 6 bases; J trimming: 7 bases; junction bases outside the gene matches: 4. Per germline, CDR1 SNHLY and CDR2 FYNNEI. This CDR3 region has 12 residues. The CDR3 region is CASSQGALGYTF. The CDR3 coding sequence is TGTGCCAGCAGCCAGGGGGCGCTTGGCTACACCTTC.

The chain carries TRBV9 and TRBJ1-6; D is uncertain. The V and J ends lost 0 bases and 8 bases respectively, with 21 bases between them. Germline CDR1 is SGDLS and CDR2 is YYNGEE. The CDR3 is 18 amino acids. The CDR3 DNA follows: TGTGCCAGCAGCGTAGGTCTGCCGTCATCCGGTGTGGATTCACCCCTCCACTTT. Translated, it gives CASSVGLPSSGVDSPLHF.

J is TRBJ2-5 and V is TRBV5-1; 11 bases match TRBD2. The J call may be faulty, since TRBJ2-7 better matches the DNA end. The CDR3 covers 16 residues. Per germline, CDR1 SGHRS and CDR2 YFSETQ. In DNA form, the CDR3 reads TGCGCCAGCAGCTTGGGCCCTAGCGGGGGGATATACGAGCAGTACTTC. It translates to CASSLGPSGGIYEQYF.

The chain uses TRBV5-4 and TRBJ1-4; D is unresolved. V lost 0 bases and J lost 8, with 11 bases in between. This CDR3 region has 14 residues. The germline gives CDR1 SGHNT, CDR2 YYREEE (reference sequence). The CDR3 DNA reads as TGTGCCAGCAGCTTGGGCAGCCGGGAGGAAAAACTGTTTTTT. Translated: CASSLGSREEKLFF.

The V gene is TRBV9, the J gene TRBJ2-3; D may be TRBD2 (7 bases). Trimming shortened V by 6 bases and J by 1 base, and 12 bases separated the two germline ends. CDR3 length: 14 amino acids. CDR1 SGDLS and CDR2 YYNGEE come from the germline V gene. CDR3 coding DNA: TGTGCCAGCAACGGGGGGCCGGGCACAGATACGCAGTATTTT. Translation: CASNGGPGTDTQYF.

The V and J genes are TRBV19 and TRBJ1-1; D may be TRBD1 (5 bases). The CDR3 loop spans 13 amino acids. Trimming shortened V by 9 bases and J by 7 bases, and 18 bases separated the two germline ends. Per germline, CDR1 LNHDA and CDR2 SQIVND (reference sequence). Here the CDR3 DNA reads TGTGCCAGCCATCCCCTAGGGGCTAGTGAAGCTTTCTTT. Its translation is CASHPLGASEAFF. Using reference TRBV19 and TRBJ1-1 for the parts outside the CDR3, the full variable domain is DGGITQSPKYLFRKEGQNVTLSCEQNLNHDAMYWYRQDPGQGLRLIYYSQIVNDFQKGDIAEGYSVSREKKESFPLTVTSAQKNPTAFYLCASHPLGASEAFFGQGTRLTVV.

The chain joins TRBV19 to TRBJ2-1, with D unresolved. Trimming stripped 1 base from V and 0 bases from J, with 10 bases between. In germline, CDR1 is LNHDA, CDR2 SQIVND (reference sequence). This CDR3 has 16 amino acids. CDR3 in DNA: TGTGCCAGTAGTATAGCCTCCGGGTACTCCTACAATGAGCAGTTCTTC. The encoded protein is CASSIASGYSYNEQFF.

This clone was observed a few times. The J gene is TRBJ1-3, the V gene TRBV28; D gene ambiguous. Trimming shortened V by 7 bases and J by 0 bases, and 19 bases separated the two germline ends. The CDR3 has 17 residues. The germline CDR1 and CDR2 sequences are MDHEN and SYDVKM. The CDR3: CASTARGSTDSGNTIYF. The CDR3 DNA is TGTGCCAGCACCGCCCGGGGTTCCACGGACTCTGGAAACACCATATATTTT.

This sequence joins TRBV5-1 and TRBJ2-1, with TRBD2 identical over 13 bases. V was clipped by 4 bases and J by 4 bases; unmatched bases: 2. Looked up from germline, CDR1 is SGHRS and CDR2 is YFSETQ. The CDR3 is made up of 15 amino acids. CDR3 region: CASSGGLAGYNEQFF. Here the CDR3 DNA reads TGCGCCAGCAGCGGGGGACTAGCGGGGTACAATGAGCAGTTCTTC.

For the CDR3, the DNA is TGTGCCACCAGCAGTGCCATGGAGTATCCTAAAGCTTTCTTT. It specifies CATSSAMEYPKAFF. The rearrangement joins TRBV15 to TRBJ1-1; D gene uncertain. V lost 3 bases and J 9 bases, leaving 17 bases between the germline ends. Per the germline V gene, CDR1 is LNHNV and CDR2 is YYDKDF (reference sequence). The CDR3 has 14 amino acids. Full variable domain (outside the CDR3, taken from reference TRBV15 and TRBJ1-1): DAMVIQNPRYQVTQFGKPVTLSCSQTLNHNVMYWYQQKSSQAPKLLFHYYDKDFNNEADTPDNFQSRRPNTSFCFLDIRSPGLGDTAMYLCATSSAMEYPKAFFGQGTRLTVV.

The chain has TRBV18 and TRBJ2-7; a weak D match, TRBD2 (6 bases). Germline V gene sequence: CDR1 KGHSH, CDR2 LQKENI. This CDR3 comprises 15 residues. With 3 bases removed from V and 8 bases from J, the gap between germline ends came to 20 bases. The CDR3 sequence is CASSPGGTDTVQQYF. CDR3 in DNA: TGTGCCAGCTCACCCGGCGGGACCGATACAGTCCAGCAGTACTTC.

The J gene is TRBJ2-3, the V gene TRBV13; a possible D gene is TRBD1 (6 bases). Deletions cut 3 bases from V and 4 bases from J, with 11 bases between. Germline CDR1 is PRHDT and CDR2 is FYEKMQ (reference sequence). This CDR3 has 14 residues. The CDR3: CASSFEGVSDTQYF. DNA for the CDR3: TGTGCCAGCAGCTTTGAGGGGGTATCAGATACGCAGTATTTT.

This clone was recorded only once. The CDR3 DNA sequence: TGTGCCAGCAGCGCCAATTGGGACAGGCAGATACTTATTACCACTGAAGCTTTCTTT. Residues: CASSANWDRQILITTEAFF. The chain is built from TRBV11-1 and TRBJ1-1; 8 bases map to TRBD1. CDR1 is SGHAT and CDR2 is FQDESV in the germline V gene (reference sequence). This CDR3 has 19 amino acids. Trimming at V came to 5 bases and at J to 4 bases, leaving 21 bases not matched to a gene.

In this sample, this clone turned up once. The chain employs TRBV5-6 and TRBJ2-7; 10 bases match TRBD1. J lost 4 bases, V lost 3 bases, and 7 bases had no gene match. CDR3 length: 15 residues. Germline V CDR1 and CDR2: SGHDT, YYEEEE. In DNA form, the CDR3 reads TGTGCCAGCAGCTCCCGACAGGGGGCGCGATACGAGCAGTACTTC. This sequence encodes CASSSRQGARYEQYF.

This clone was seen just once. V gene TRBV6-1 combines with J gene TRBJ2-3, with D unclear. The CDR3 contains 13 residues. Deletions cut 3 bases from V and 0 bases from J, with 4 bases between. Germline lookup yields CDR1 MNHNS and CDR2 SASEGT. DNA of the CDR3: TGTGCCAGCAGTGATCGGAGCACAGATACGCAGTATTTT. Its protein product is CASSDRSTDTQYF.